One and the same sample provided the 12 T cell receptor beta chains below, sequenced in a study of blood T cells in healthy people across ages. Together with a sample-barcoded 5' primer, a J-beta primer mix was included in a second PCR lasting about 6 to 12 cycles. From the 5' RACE reads, TCRdb called clonotypes with MiXCR, one entry per CDR3 protein. The sample lists hundreds of thousands of distinct CDR3 sequences, approximately 31% seen once, with less than 20% in the top ten. Sequencing was carried out using blood. Every receptor here comes from a woman of 80 years or more in good health.

Ten or more counts support this clonotype. V gene TRBV20-1 combines with J gene TRBJ1-1, with 9 bases that match TRBD1. There are 13 residues in the CDR3. The V segment lost 4 bases and the J segment 10 bases; nucleotides outside the gene matches: 10. The germline CDR1 and CDR2 sequences are DFQATT and SNEGSKA (reference sequence). This chain's CDR3 is CSATWDRVLTAFF. DNA of the CDR3: TGCAGTGCTACTTGGGACAGGGTATTAACAGCTTTCTTT.

Comments on this clonotype: A much larger clone sits a single nucleotide away, making a read error possible. The gene calls are TRBV27 and TRBJ2-1, with D unclear. Germline CDR1 is MNHEY and CDR2 is SMNVEV (reference sequence). The CDR3 contains 17 residues. The CDR3 sequence is CAGSLRAAVSPYNEQFF. The CDR3 nucleotides read TGTGCCGGCAGTTTAAGGGCGGCGGTCAGTCCCTACAATGAGCAGTTCTTC.

This clonotype appeared a single time. A much bigger clone sits one base away, suggesting this may be a read error. The chain recombines TRBV5-1 with TRBJ2-7; 7 bases are a match to TRBD2. Germline V gives CDR1 SGHRS, CDR2 YFSETQ. This CDR3 has 11 residues. The CDR3 here is CAGSSERGQYF. As DNA, the CDR3 is TGCGCCGGCAGCTCGGAGCGGGGGCAGTACTTC. The full variable domain, completed using reference TRBV5-1 and TRBJ2-7, is KAGVTQTPRYLIKTRGQQVTLSCSPISGHRSVSWYQQTPGQGLQFLFEYFSETQRNKGNFPGRFSGRQFSNSRSEMNVSTLELGDSALYLCAGSSERGQYFGPGTRLTVT.

This clonotype was recorded a few times. A single base separates this from a much larger clone, so it may be a read error. CDR3 residues: CAIRDLGQSYEQYF. The DNA for the CDR3 is TGTGCCATCAGGGATCTGGGACAATCATACGAGCAGTACTTC. The chain couples TRBV10-3 to TRBJ2-4, with D possibly TRBD1 on 6 matching bases. The J call may be in error: the DNA end matches TRBJ2-7 better. Germline V gene data show CDR1 as ENHRY and CDR2 as SYGVKD. This CDR3 spans 14 amino acids.

This clonotype was seen at least ten times. The chain couples TRBV9 to TRBJ2-1, with 11 bases matching TRBD2. CDR3 length equals 15 residues. Germline CDR1 reads SGDLS; CDR2 reads YYNGEE. The J segment lost 7 bases and the V segment lost 0 bases, leaving 3 bases of the junction unmatched. CDR3 nucleotide sequence: TGTGCCAGCAGCGTAGGGCTAGCGGGGGGAAATGAGCAGTTCTTC. This translates into CASSVGLAGGNEQFF.

Only a few counts were recorded for this clonotype. A single base separates this from a much larger clone, so it may be a read error. The chain employs TRBV6-1 and TRBJ2-4; D may correspond to TRBD1 or TRBD2 (5 bases each). CDR1 is MNHNS and CDR2 is SASEGT in the germline V gene. CDR3 length: 16 amino acids. CDR3 coding DNA: TGTGCCAGCAGTGAAGTCGAGGGGACGGCCAAAAACATTCGGTACTTC. Protein product: CASSEVEGTAKNIRYF.

This clonotype was observed a few times. A much larger clone differs from this one at a single base, so this may be a read error. The chain recombines TRBV9 with TRBJ2-7; 7 bases line up with TRBD1. The CDR3 extends over 15 amino acids. The V gene end was trimmed by 3 bases and the J gene end by 7 bases; junction bases not matched to a gene: 13. Germline assignment: CDR1 SGDLS and CDR2 YYNGEE. The CDR3 is CASSADRASYNEQYF. The CDR3 region has the DNA TGTGCCAGCAGCGCAGACAGGGCCTCCTACAATGAGCAGTACTTC.

The chain links TRBV28 to TRBJ2-7, with 11 bases matching TRBD1. Looked up from germline, CDR1 is MDHEN and CDR2 is SYDVKM. This CDR3 has 15 amino acids. Trimming removed 6 bases from V and 6 bases from J; junction bases left unmatched: 10. As DNA, the CDR3 is TGTGCCAGCAGCCGCTCTGGGACAGGGGGTTCCGAGCAGTACTTC. Protein product: CASSRSGTGGSEQYF.

This clonotype was counted many times. This sequence joins TRBV20-1 and TRBJ2-5, with a possible D match to TRBD2 (5 bases). Trimming cost V 3 bases and J 4 bases, with 15 bases left between them. This CDR3 region has 14 residues. CDR1 is DFQATT and CDR2 is SNEGSKA in the germline V gene (reference sequence). The CDR3: CSARSLGLLETQYF. The CDR3 nucleotides read TGCAGTGCTAGGAGCTTAGGACTCCTAGAGACCCAGTACTTC.

V usage is TRBV6-5 and J usage is TRBJ2-6; a weak D match, TRBD2 (5 bases). V lost 8 bases to trimming and J lost 1 base, with 12 bases between them. This CDR3 has 15 amino acids. Per the germline V gene, CDR1 is MNHEY and CDR2 is SVGAGI. This chain's CDR3 is CASGRAGSGANVLTF. DNA for the CDR3: TGTGCCAGCGGGCGGGCGGGTTCTGGGGCCAACGTCCTGACTTTC.

This rearrangement joins TRBV29-1 to TRBJ1-1; D is uncertain. The CDR3 length is 12 residues. V lost 7 bases and J 0 bases, leaving 9 bases between the germline ends. Germline CDR1 is SQVTM and CDR2 is ANQGSEA. CDR3: CSGRMMNTEAFF. Here the CDR3 DNA reads TGCAGCGGACGGATGATGAACACTGAAGCTTTCTTT. Supplemented by reference TRBV29-1 and TRBJ1-1, the full variable domain reads SAVISQKPSRDICQRGTSLTIQCQVDSQVTMMFWYRQQPGQSLTLIATANQGSEATYESGFVIDKFPISRPNLTFSTLTVSNMSPEDSSIYLCSGRMMNTEAFFGQGTRLTVV.

This chain links TRBV7-9 with TRBJ2-1; D call uncertain. V lost 5 bases, J lost 8 bases, and 13 bases lay in between. Germline V lookup: CDR1 SEHNR, CDR2 FQNEAQ (reference sequence). The CDR3 loop spans 13 amino acids. The CDR3 reads CASSAPSSHEQFF. The CDR3, as DNA: TGTGCCAGCAGCGCCCCAAGTAGCCATGAGCAGTTCTTC.